The rows below give T cell receptor beta chains drawn from one sample of a study of T cell changes during pregnancy in multiple sclerosis. Method: immunoSEQ multiplex PCR; TCRdb's copy keeps in-frame clones and lacks some. This table has about 130,000 clones, 90% to 98% appearing once. Sequenced here: peripheral blood, sampled after pregnancy. The receptors originated from a female donor with multiple sclerosis, enrolled in a pregnancy study. Each CDR3 is given with its conserved first and last residue. D genes are given only for firm matches. Size values are once, few and many counts, or a class for expanded clones, and some rows have none.

>TRBD2|TRBJ2-3|once|TRBV5-1
CASSLDGRSTDTQYF
TGCGCCAGCAGCTTAGACGGGAGGAGCACAGATACGCAGTATTTT
>TRBD1|TRBJ2-1|.|TRBV7-9
CASVRGSNEQFF
TGTGCCAGCGTCAGGGGGTCGAATGAGCAGTTCTTC
>TRBD1|TRBJ2-7|.|TRBV5-6
CASSTGQGAYEQYF
TGTGCCAGCAGCACGGGACAGGGGGCCTACGAGCAGTACTTC
>.|TRBJ2-1|.|TRBV7-9
CASSLDTSSSYNEQFF
TGTGCCAGCAGCTTGGACACCTCGAGCTCCTACAATGAGCAGTTCTTC
>TRBD2|TRBJ2-3|.|TRBV19
CASSKGLAGFTDTQYF
TGTGCCAGTAGCAAAGGGCTAGCGGGATTCACAGATACGCAGTATTTT
>.|TRBJ2-1|.|TRBV4-1
CASSQGTTHNEQFF
TGCGCCAGCAGCCAAGGGACTACGCACAATGAGCAGTTCTTC
>.|TRBJ1-4|.|TRBV25-1
CASSLTRSGANEKLFF
TGTGCCAGCAGTCTCACTCGGTCGGGTGCTAATGAAAAACTGTTTTTT
>.|TRBJ1-2|.|TRBV28
CASSTTGPPRYGYTF
TGTGCCAGCAGTACGACAGGCCCCCCTCGATATGGCTACACCTTC
>.|TRBJ2-1|.|TRBV19
CASSMAGVATQSYNEQFF
TGTGCCAGTAGTATGGCCGGGGTAGCGACACAGTCGTACAATGAGCAGTTCTTC
>.|TRBJ1-5|.|TRBV9
CASSASPGNQPQHF
TGTGCCAGCAGCGCCTCTCCGGGCAATCAGCCCCAGCATTTT
>.|TRBJ1-2|.|TRBV13
CASSFRGGNYGYTF
TGTGCCAGCAGCTTCCGCGGTGGAAACTATGGCTACACCTTC
>TRBD2|TRBJ2-3|.|TRBV28
CASSSPWGSGSPDTQYF
TGTGCCAGCAGTTCCCCCTGGGGTAGCGGGAGCCCAGATACGCAGTATTTT
>TRBD1|TRBJ1-2|.|TRBV27
CASSPGTGFSVSDGYTF
TGTGCCAGCAGTCCCGGGACAGGGTTCAGCGTATCGGATGGCTACACCTTC